This T cell receptor (beta chain) is from a study of spatial heterogeneity in lung cancer (dated by TCRdb to the late 2010s). Regarding the research as a whole: Samples were obtained from over 70 patients with early-stage, untreated non-small cell lung cancer from the lung TRACERx cohort. Follow-up PBMC samples were sequenced whenever available, with the median time to follow-up being approximately two years after resection. In the raw uncorrected reads, each unique combination of TCR and UMI appeared more than ten times on average. TCR repertoire features were related to nonsynonymous mutation counts determined by whole-exome sequencing of tumor tissue. Both alpha and beta chains were TCR-sequenced in around 220 tumor regions, approximately 67 matched nontumor lung samples and around 54 PBMC samples obtained at surgery. Beta-chain transcripts were consistently detected in greater numbers than alpha-chain transcripts, which likely reflects a higher abundance of beta-chain transcripts. In non-small cell lung cancer, the study quantitatively compared TCR alpha and beta repertoires across several tumor regions, matched nontumor lung, and blood. Results and caveats for the whole study, not just this receptor: Ubiquitous expanded tumor TCRs showed up in blood more often at tumor resection than at routine follow-up. Additional single-cell paired TCR alpha and beta sequencing was considered necessary to confirm, at a functional level, the hypothesis that regional TCRs recognize regional mutations. Comparisons of baseline and follow-up blood repertoires included only 11 to 15 patients.

Including cysteine and phenylalanine, the CDR3 has 15 amino acids. Here the CDR3 DNA is all that survives: 45 bases in frame from base 1. CDR1 and CDR2, looked up from the germline V gene, are MGHRA and YSYEKL. V is cut back by 1 base and J by 7 bases, with 5 bases in the junction unmatched. Libraries were constructed by 5' RACE. The listed sequencing device is NextSeq 500. In the TCR library protocol, a unique molecular identifier was attached to each TCR cDNA molecule so that PCR and sequencing errors could be corrected. Processing in the source paper ran as follows. TCR identification, UMI-based error correction and CDR3 extraction were performed with Decombinator tools. Expanded TCRs were defined as those above a frequency of 2 per 1,000, corresponding to the top 1% of the tumor frequency distribution. Renyi diversity was calculated using the R vegan package after each repertoire was subsampled 100 times to 5,000 TCRs. To build CDR3 similarity networks, amino acid triplet string-kernel similarity was used, and CDR3s were connected when their pairwise similarity was above 0.82. TCRdb reworked the public reads: Q25 trimming with fastp, MiXCR clone assembly, productive beta chains retained. Every CDR3 protein is listed once, alongside the most common genes and DNA of its rows. These V and J calls originate from TCRdb's pipeline instead of the authors' own analysis. The sample profile shows roughly 15,000 distinct CDR3 sequences; about 6% of them were found once. The ten most abundant clones make up 25% of the sample.

In this sample, this clonotype turned up many times. Its antigen is currently not known. One base away there is no much larger clone; base qualities are not given. The sample's time point label, in plain terms: blood at routine non-recurrence follow-up after resection. Whole RNA extracted from tumor and nontumor lung tissue, or from cryopreserved PBMC samples, was used for TCR sequencing without cell sorting. Only patients with enough RNA available from two or more tumor regions were chosen for TCR sequencing. The input for sequencing was PBMCs, taken at follow-up. This receptor was identified in a male donor with early-stage non-small cell lung cancer. The V gene is TRBV4-1 and the J gene is TRBJ1-5; 9 junctional bases match TRBD1. The DNA sequence is as follows: TGCGCCAGCAGCCAAGCGGACAGGGGACCCCAGCCCCAGCATTTT. The translation is CASSQADRGPQPQHF.